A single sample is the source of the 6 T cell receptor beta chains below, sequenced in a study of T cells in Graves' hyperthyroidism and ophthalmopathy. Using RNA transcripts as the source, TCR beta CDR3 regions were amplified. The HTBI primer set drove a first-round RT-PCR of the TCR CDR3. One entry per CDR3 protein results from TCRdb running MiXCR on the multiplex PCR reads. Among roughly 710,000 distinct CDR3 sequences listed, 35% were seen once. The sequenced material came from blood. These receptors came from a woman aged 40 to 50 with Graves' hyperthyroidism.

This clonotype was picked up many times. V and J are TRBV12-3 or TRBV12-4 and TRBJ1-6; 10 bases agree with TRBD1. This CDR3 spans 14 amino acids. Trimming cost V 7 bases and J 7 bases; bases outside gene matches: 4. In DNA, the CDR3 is TGTGCCAGCACCACGGGACAGGGGAATTCACCCCTCCACTTT. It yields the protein CASTTGQGNSPLHF.

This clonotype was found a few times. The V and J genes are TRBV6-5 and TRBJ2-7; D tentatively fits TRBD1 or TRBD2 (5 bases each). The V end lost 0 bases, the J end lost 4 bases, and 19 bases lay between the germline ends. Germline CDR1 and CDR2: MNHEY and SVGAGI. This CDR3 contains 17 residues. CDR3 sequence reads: CASSYSGTGAGGYEQYF. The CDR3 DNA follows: TGTGCCAGCAGTTACTCGGGAACCGGGGCTGGCGGTTACGAGCAGTACTTC.

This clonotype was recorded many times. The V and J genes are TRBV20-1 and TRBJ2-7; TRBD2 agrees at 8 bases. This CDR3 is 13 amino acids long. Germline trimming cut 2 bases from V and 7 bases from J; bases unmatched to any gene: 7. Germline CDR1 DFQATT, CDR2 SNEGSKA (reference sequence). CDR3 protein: CSARREGREEQYF. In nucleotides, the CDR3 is TGCAGTGCTAGACGGGAGGGCCGGGAAGAGCAGTACTTC.

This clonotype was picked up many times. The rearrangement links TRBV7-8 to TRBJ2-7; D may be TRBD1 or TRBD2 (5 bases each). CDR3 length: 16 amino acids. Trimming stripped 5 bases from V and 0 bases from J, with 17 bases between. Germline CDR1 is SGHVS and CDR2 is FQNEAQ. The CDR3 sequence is CASSVRPAGTSYEQYF. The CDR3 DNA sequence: TGTGCCAGCAGCGTGAGGCCGGCTGGGACCTCCTACGAGCAGTACTTC.

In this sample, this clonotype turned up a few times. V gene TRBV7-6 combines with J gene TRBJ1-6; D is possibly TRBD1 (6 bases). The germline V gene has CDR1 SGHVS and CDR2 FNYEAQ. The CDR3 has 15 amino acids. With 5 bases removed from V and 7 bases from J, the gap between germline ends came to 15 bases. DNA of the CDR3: TGTGCCAGCAGCCAGGGGACGCCTGAAAATTCACCCCTCCACTTT. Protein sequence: CASSQGTPENSPLHF.

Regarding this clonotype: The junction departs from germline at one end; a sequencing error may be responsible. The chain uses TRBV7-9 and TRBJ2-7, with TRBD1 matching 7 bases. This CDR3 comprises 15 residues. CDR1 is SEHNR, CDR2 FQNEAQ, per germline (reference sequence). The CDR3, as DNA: TGCGCCAGCAGCCAAGGACAGGACGGTGGCTACGAGCAGTACTTC. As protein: CASSQGQDGGYEQYF.